One sample yielded the 22 T cell receptor beta chains listed below, sequenced in a study of tumor-infiltrating lymphocytes in localized non-small cell lung cancer. Measured with immunoSEQ multiplex PCR; TCRdb has only the in-frame clones, and not every one. The data show 16,000 or so clones, 70% to 85% seen once. Sequenced: lung tumor tissue. The receptors come from a human donor with non-small cell lung cancer.

This clone was recorded only once. V usage is TRBV18 and J usage is TRBJ1-1; tentatively, D is TRBD1 (5 bases). CDR1 and CDR2 from the germline V gene are KGHSH and LQKENI. The V end was cut by 3 bases, the J end by 2 bases, with 7 bases between. The CDR3 extends over 13 amino acids. DNA of the CDR3: TGTGCCAGCTCACCGGGGGTAAACACTGAAGCTTTCTTT. Translating gives CASSPGVNTEAFF.

This chain joins TRBV29-1 and TRBJ1-2; D gene unclear. The CDR3 contains 12 residues. V was clipped by 3 bases and J by 2 bases, with 7 bases between them. The germline gives CDR1 SQVTM, CDR2 ANQGSEA. CDR3 region: CSVDRTNYGYTF. In DNA, the CDR3 is TGCAGCGTTGACAGAACGAACTATGGCTACACCTTC.

This clone occurred a few times. The chain joins TRBV21-1 to TRBJ2-1; the D segment call TRBD2 is taken from the table without a DNA check. TRBV21-1 is tagged as a pseudogene. This CDR3 spans 16 amino acids. The CDR3 nucleotides read TGTGCCAGCAGCAAAAAACTAGCGGGCTCCTACAATGAGCAGTTCTTC. This translates into CASSKKLAGSYNEQFF.

The V call is TRBV19, the J call TRBJ1-2; maybe TRBD1 (5 bases). The CDR3 is 13 amino acids. Germline loops: CDR1 LNHDA, CDR2 SQIVND (reference sequence). The V end was cut by 6 bases, the J end by 2 bases, with 10 bases between. The CDR3 region has the DNA TGTGCCAGTAGCATACCAGGGAACTATGGCTACACCTTC. This translates into CASSIPGNYGYTF.

A few counts support this clone. CDR3 in amino acids: CAIQKTASNTGELFF. The CDR3 nucleotides are TGTGCCATTCAAAAGACCGCTTCGAACACCGGGGAGCTGTTTTTT. The J gene is TRBJ2-2, the V gene TRBV19; D gene uncertain. The CDR3 covers 15 residues. V gave up 10 bases and J gave up 0 bases, with 15 bases separating them. Per germline, CDR1 LNHDA and CDR2 SQIVND (reference sequence).

The chain has TRBV28 and TRBJ2-7, with 12 bases that match TRBD1. Per the germline V gene, CDR1 is MDHEN and CDR2 is SYDVKM. CDR3 length equals 16 residues. V dropped 4 bases and J dropped 7; count of bases not matched to a gene: 11. CDR3 region: CASSSAGTGGWWEQYF. Written as DNA, the CDR3 is TGTGCCAGCAGTTCCGCCGGGACAGGGGGCTGGTGGGAGCAGTACTTC.

The gene calls are TRBV27 and TRBJ1-1; TRBD1 might be the D (6 bases). V lost 5 bases and J 1 base, leaving 14 bases between the germline ends. This CDR3 has 15 amino acids. Germline V gene sequence: CDR1 MNHEY, CDR2 SMNVEV (reference sequence). The CDR3 DNA is TGTGCCAGCAGTGCTTCGGGACAAACGAACACTGAAGCTTTCTTT. Its protein is CASSASGQTNTEAFF.

The chain joins TRBV29-1 to TRBJ2-1; D unclear. In germline, CDR1 is SQVTM, CDR2 ANQGSEA. Trimming took 7 bases from V and 8 from J, leaving 21 bases between them. The CDR3 runs 14 residues. CDR3 loop: CSAPHAVAVDEQFF. The DNA of the CDR3 is TGCAGCGCCCCACATGCGGTAGCCGTCGATGAGCAGTTCTTC.

The rearrangement joins TRBV6-1 to TRBJ1-5; the D gene is possibly TRBD1 (5 bases). V lost 6 bases and J 2 bases, leaving 14 bases between the germline ends. There are 15 residues in the CDR3. Germline CDR1 reads MNHNS; CDR2 reads SASEGT. This CDR3 reads CASRELLGGNQPQHF. In nucleotides, the CDR3 is TGTGCCAGCAGGGAACTCCTAGGGGGCAATCAGCCCCAGCATTTT.

The count of this clone is one. This sequence joins TRBV29-1 and TRBJ2-3; 11 nucleotides align to TRBD1. The CDR3 covers 15 residues. Trimming cost V 6 bases and J 6 bases; bases outside gene matches: 11. Germline CDR1 SQVTM, CDR2 ANQGSEA. The CDR3 spells CSVPPPGQGVDTQYF. Here the CDR3 DNA reads TGCAGCGTCCCACCACCGGGACAGGGGGTTGATACGCAGTATTTT.

CDR3 coding DNA: TGTGCCACCAGCAGAGAGACACCCAGCTCCTACAATGAGCAGTTCTTC. Protein: CATSRETPSSYNEQFF. The chain recombines TRBV15 with TRBJ2-1; D call uncertain. Trimming stripped 0 bases from V and 0 bases from J, with 9 bases between. The length of the CDR3 is 16 residues. Germline values: CDR1 LNHNV, CDR2 YYDKDF (reference sequence).

V gene TRBV4-1 combines with J gene TRBJ2-1; D remains unclear. The germline V and J ends were trimmed by 1 base and 4 bases, with 14 bases remaining between them. Germline loops: CDR1 MGHRA, CDR2 YSYEKL. The CDR3 extends over 16 amino acids. The DNA of the CDR3 is TGCGCCAGCAGCCAAGCGGACCTTTTTACTTACAATGAGCAGTTCTTC. It is translated as CASSQADLFTYNEQFF.

V is TRBV7-2 and J is TRBJ2-7; 7 bases map to TRBD2. Germline loops: CDR1 SGHTA, CDR2 FQGNSA. With V trimmed by 1 base and J by 0 bases, 6 bases remained unmatched. The CDR3 contains 16 residues. CDR3 DNA sequence: TGTGCCAGCAGCTTAGAAGGAGCTAGCGGCTCCTACGAGCAGTACTTC. Translated: CASSLEGASGSYEQYF.

This sequence joins TRBV5-4 and TRBJ2-1, with D hard to call. This CDR3 comprises 11 residues. The V end was cut by 1 base, the J end by 7 bases, with 3 bases between. CDR1 is SGHNT, CDR2 YYREEE, per germline (reference sequence). CDR3 DNA: TGTGCCAGCAGCTTGAGTAATGAGCAGTTCTTC. Translated, it gives CASSLSNEQFF.

This clone appeared a single time. The V and J genes are TRBV5-6 and TRBJ1-5; a weak D match, TRBD1 (5 bases). Trimming took 2 bases from V and 7 from J, leaving 22 bases between them. The CDR3 has 17 amino acids. Germline V lookup: CDR1 SGHDT, CDR2 YYEEEE. CDR3 amino acids: CASSLFQSNGAGQPQHF. The CDR3 DNA reads TGTGCCAGCAGCTTATTCCAATCCAACGGCGCAGGGCAGCCCCAGCATTTT.

The chain couples TRBV5-6 to TRBJ1-2; D might be TRBD1 (5 bases). V was shortened by 2 bases and J by 4 bases, with 9 bases between the two germline ends. The CDR3 loop spans 13 amino acids. Germline-derived CDR1 and CDR2 are SGHDT and YYEEEE. The CDR3 nucleotides read TGTGCCAGCAGCTTTACAGGCCCCTATGGCTACACCTTC. This translates into CASSFTGPYGYTF. The full variable domain, with the rest looked up from reference TRBV5-6 and TRBJ1-2, is DAGVTQSPTHLIKTRGQQVTLRCSPKSGHDTVSWYQQALGQGPQFIFQYYEEEERQRGNFPDRFSGHQFPNYSSELNVNALLLGDSALYLCASSFTGPYGYTFGSGTRLTVV.

V gene TRBV6-5 combines with J gene TRBJ1-1; D might be TRBD1 (5 bases). V was shortened by 7 bases and J by 3 bases, with 12 bases between the two germline ends. From germline, CDR1 is MNHEY and CDR2 SVGAGI. CDR3 length: 13 amino acids. In DNA form, the CDR3 reads TGTGCCAGCAACCGGGGCGGGGACACTGAAGCTTTCTTT. It yields the protein CASNRGGDTEAFF.

This chain connects TRBV6-1 to TRBJ2-3; 15 positions agree with TRBD2. CDR1 is MNHNS and CDR2 is SASEGT in the germline V gene. CDR3 length equals 19 residues. V trimming: 3 bases; J trimming: 4 bases; junction bases outside the gene matches: 11. CDR3 DNA: TGTGCCAGCAGTGATTGGGCAGGGACTAGCGGGAGGTCCCCAGATACGCAGTATTTT. This encodes CASSDWAGTSGRSPDTQYF.

DNA for the CDR3: TGCAGCGTTGAAACGAGGGCAGGGCGATGGGGCTACACCTTC. Translation gives CSVETRAGRWGYTF. The chain carries TRBV29-1 and TRBJ1-2; D possibly corresponds to TRBD1 (5 bases). CDR3 size: 14 residues. Germline CDR1 and CDR2: SQVTM and ANQGSEA. Trimming shortened V by 2 bases and J by 8 bases, and 18 bases separated the two germline ends.

The V and J genes are TRBV6-1 and TRBJ2-5; 11 nucleotides match TRBD2. V shed 2 bases, J shed 1 base, and the junction held 0 bases outside the gene matches. The V gene's germline CDR1 is MNHNS and CDR2 SASEGT. This CDR3 spans 15 amino acids. The CDR3 bases are TGTGCCAGCAGTGAACTAGCGGGGGGCCAAGAGACCCAGTACTTC. Translation gives CASSELAGGQETQYF.

Written as DNA, the CDR3 is TGTGCCTGGGGGACAGGGGGTCAGACCCAGTACTTC. This codes for CAWGTGGQTQYF. The V call is TRBV30, the J call TRBJ2-5; 11 bases align to TRBD1. J was trimmed by 6 bases and V by 5 bases; bases with no gene match: 2. CDR3 length equals 12 residues. Germline loops: CDR1 GTSNPN, CDR2 SVGIG (reference sequence). Variable domain in full (rest from reference TRBV30 and TRBJ2-5): SQTIHQWPATLVQPVGSPLSLECTVEGTSNPNLYWYRQAAGRGLQLLFYSVGIGQISSEVPQNLSASRPQDRQFILSSKKLLLSDSGFYLCAWGTGGQTQYFGPGTRLLVL.

This clone was counted a few times. The V and J genes are TRBV5-5 and TRBJ2-7; 7 positions agree with TRBD1. Germline loops: CDR1 SGHKS, CDR2 YYEKEE (reference sequence). Germline trimming cut 1 base from V and 2 bases from J; bases unmatched to any gene: 3. The length of the CDR3 is 14 residues. Here the CDR3 DNA reads TGTGCCAGCAGCTTGAGGGGGCTTACCTACGAGCAGTACTTC. Protein: CASSLRGLTYEQYF. Full variable domain (missing parts from reference TRBV5-5 and TRBJ2-7): DAGVTQSPTHLIKTRGQQVTLRCSPISGHKSVSWYQQVLGQGPQFIFQYYEKEERGRGNFPDRFSARQFPNYSSELNVNALLLGDSALYLCASSLRGLTYEQYFGPGTRLTVT.